These T cell receptor beta chains were read from a single sample in a study of post-analysis software for immune sequencing data. TCRdb processed the PCR reads anew with MiXCR; each CDR3 protein has one entry. This table has more than 500,000 distinct CDR3 sequences, approximately 34% appearing once. The sample was blood. These receptor sequences come from a girl aged 2 to 17 with multiple sclerosis. The CDR3 runs from the conserved cysteine through the conserved F or W. Each record gives: CDR3 protein, CDR3 DNA, clone size, V gene, J gene, D gene. A D gene is named only where the DNA matches it firmly. Size is stated for part of the rows, as once, few or many counts, or as a class when the clone is expanded.

CDR3: CASSSMRTTGDYPYEQYF; DNA: TGCGCCAGCAGCTCAATGCGAACTACCGGGGACTACCCCTACGAGCAGTACTTC; size: NA; V: TRBV5-1; J: TRBJ2-7; D: TRBD2
CDR3: CASSLGLSDTQYF; DNA: TGTGCCAGCAGCTTAGGACTCTCAGATACGCAGTATTTT; size: NA; V: TRBV7-2; J: TRBJ2-3; D: NA
CDR3: CASSLATGLEQFF; DNA: TGTGCTAGCAGCTTAGCAACAGGGCTTGAGCAGTTCTTC; size: many; V: TRBV7-7; J: TRBJ2-1; D: NA
CDR3: CAISEARAPKNIQYF; DNA: TGTGCCATCAGTGAGGCCAGGGCGCCCAAAAACATTCAGTACTTC; size: NA; V: TRBV10-3; J: TRBJ2-4; D: NA
CDR3: CVSSPSWDSYNEQFF; DNA: TGTGTCAGCAGCCCATCGTGGGACAGCTACAATGAGCAGTTCTTC; size: NA; V: TRBV3-1; J: TRBJ2-1; D: TRBD1
CDR3: CSVEDGRQGRGYTF; DNA: TGCAGCGTTGAAGATGGTCGGCAGGGACGTGGCTACACCTTC; size: NA; V: TRBV29-1; J: TRBJ1-2; D: NA
CDR3: CSARVPAGRGYTF; DNA: TGCAGTGCTAGAGTTCCCGCGGGGCGGGGCTACACCTTC; size: few; V: TRBV20-1; J: TRBJ1-2; D: NA
CDR3: CASSYLTPGGTSPLHF; DNA: TGTGCCAGCAGTTACTTGACCCCGGGGGGAACTTCCCCCCTCCACTTT; size: few; V: TRBV6-5; J: TRBJ1-6; D: NA
CDR3: CATSNPGQGDWTEAFF; DNA: TGTGCCACCAGCAACCCCGGGCAGGGGGATTGGACTGAAGCTTTCTTT; size: few; V: TRBV15; J: TRBJ1-1; D: TRBD1
CDR3: CATSRDGTTDTQYF; DNA: TGTGCCACCAGCAGAGATGGTACCACAGATACGCAGTATTTT; size: many; V: TRBV15; J: TRBJ2-3; D: NA
CDR3: CASSLDPRSSDNEQFF; DNA: TGTGCCAGCAGCTTAGATCCCAGGAGCTCCGACAATGAGCAGTTCTTC; size: NA; V: TRBV7-3; J: TRBJ2-1; D: NA
CDR3: CASSLIVAGPYEQYF; DNA: TGTGCCAGCAGCTTAATCGTAGCAGGCCCCTACGAGCAGTACTTC; size: few; V: TRBV7-2; J: TRBJ2-7; D: NA
CDR3: CASSDQWSDTQYF; DNA: TGTGCCAGCAGCGACCAGTGGTCAGATACGCAGTATTTT; size: NA; V: TRBV3-1; J: TRBJ2-3; D: NA
CDR3: CASSLYSNEKLFF; DNA: TGTGCCAGCAGTTTGTACAGTAATGAAAAACTGTTTTTT; size: NA; V: TRBV28; J: TRBJ1-4; D: NA
CDR3: CAITIPGAAKNIQYF; DNA: TGTGCCATAACCATACCAGGGGCAGCCAAAAACATTCAGTACTTC; size: once; V: TRBV6-5; J: TRBJ2-4; D: NA
CDR3: CAISDPGHRTDTQYF; DNA: TGTGCCATCAGTGATCCGGGACACCGCACAGATACGCAGTATTTT; size: NA; V: TRBV10-3; J: TRBJ2-3; D: NA
CDR3: CAISKGLYSNQPQHF; DNA: TGTGCCATCAGTAAAGGACTCTATAGCAATCAGCCCCAGCATTTT; size: NA; V: TRBV10-3; J: TRBJ1-5; D: NA
CDR3: CASSYVVRSGSETQYF; DNA: TGTGCCAGCAGTTACGTTGTCCGGTCAGGGTCAGAGACCCAGTACTTC; size: many; V: TRBV6-5; J: TRBJ2-5; D: NA
CDR3: CASSRGQNQPQHF; DNA: TGTGCCAGCAGCCGGGGACAGAATCAGCCCCAGCATTTT; size: NA; V: TRBV7-3; J: TRBJ1-5; D: TRBD1
CDR3: CASSPDGPTDTQDF; DNA: TGTGCCAGCAGCCCGGACGGGCCCACAGATACGCAGGATTTT; size: NA; V: TRBV5-5; J: TRBJ2-3; D: NA
CDR3: CASDGGGETQYF; DNA: TGTGCCAGCGATGGGGGAGGGGAGACCCAGTACTTC; size: NA; V: TRBV12-3/TRBV12-4; J: TRBJ2-5; D: TRBD2
CDR3: CASSRWKGGLNEKLFF; DNA: TGCGCCAGCAGCCGATGGAAGGGGGGCCTAAATGAAAAACTGTTTTTT; size: NA; V: TRBV5-1; J: TRBJ1-4; D: NA
CDR3: CASSHRERGEKLFF; DNA: TGTGCCAGCAGCCACCGGGAAAGGGGTGAAAAACTGTTTTTT; size: NA; V: TRBV3-1; J: TRBJ1-4; D: NA
CDR3: CASSPNTQGSEQYF; DNA: TGTGCCAGCAGCCCAAATACACAGGGTAGCGAGCAGTACTTC; size: NA; V: TRBV4-2; J: TRBJ2-7; D: NA
CDR3: CASRAGTGHEQYF; DNA: TGTGCCAGCAGGGCAGGGACAGGTCACGAGCAGTACTTC; size: NA; V: TRBV12-3/TRBV12-4; J: TRBJ2-7; D: TRBD1
CDR3: CASSRAAGGLPWAQYF; DNA: TGTGCCAGCAGCCGAGCGGCCGGGGGGCTCCCCTGGGCGCAGTATTTT; size: NA; V: TRBV7-9; J: TRBJ2-3; D: NA
CDR3: CASFGWGNQETQYF; DNA: TGTGCCAGCTTTGGGTGGGGGAACCAAGAGACCCAGTACTTC; size: few; V: TRBV5-6; J: TRBJ2-5; D: NA
CDR3: CASSLATGGEDEKLFF; DNA: TGTGCCAGCAGCTTAGCGACAGGGGGCGAGGATGAAAAACTGTTTTTT; size: NA; V: TRBV7-9; J: TRBJ1-4; D: TRBD1
CDR3: CASRDPGGASSYEQYF; DNA: TGTGCCAGCAGGGACCCAGGGGGTGCTAGCTCCTACGAGCAGTACTTC; size: NA; V: TRBV6-2/TRBV6-3; J: TRBJ2-7; D: TRBD1
CDR3: CASSLSRLFFSGANVRTF; DNA: TGTGCCAGCAGCTTATCTCGCCTATTCTTCTCTGGGGCCAACGTCCGGACTTTC; size: once; V: TRBV7-9; J: TRBJ2-6; D: NA
CDR3: CASIDRGAEQFF; DNA: TGTGCCAGCATCGACAGGGGGGCTGAGCAGTTCTTC; size: NA; V: TRBV2; J: TRBJ2-1; D: TRBD1
CDR3: CASSLGGQGAQEQYF; DNA: TGTGCCAGCAGTTTAGGGGGACAGGGGGCGCAAGAGCAGTACTTC; size: NA; V: TRBV28; J: TRBJ2-5; D: TRBD1
CDR3: CSARGSKAEAFF; DNA: TGCAGTGCTAGAGGGTCGAAGGCTGAAGCTTTCTTT; size: few; V: TRBV20-1; J: TRBJ1-1; D: NA
CDR3: CASSHRRGNEQFF; DNA: TGTGCCAGCAGCCATCGGAGGGGGAATGAGCAGTTCTTC; size: NA; V: TRBV11-2; J: TRBJ2-1; D: NA
CDR3: CASSIHRGQGSYEQYF; DNA: TGTGCCAGCAGCATCCACCGTGGACAGGGGTCTTACGAGCAGTACTTC; size: many; V: TRBV7-8; J: TRBJ2-7; D: TRBD1
CDR3: CASSLTGDPGNTIYF; DNA: TGTGCCAGCAGCTTAACGGGAGATCCTGGAAACACCATATATTTT; size: NA; V: TRBV7-3; J: TRBJ1-3; D: NA
CDR3: CSARSRTGSQETQYF; DNA: TGCAGTGCTAGATCTCGGACAGGGAGTCAAGAGACCCAGTACTTC; size: NA; V: TRBV20-1; J: TRBJ2-5; D: TRBD1
CDR3: CASSLVLEGGTLATNEKLFF; DNA: TGTGCCAGCAGCTTAGTTCTGGAGGGTGGGACCCTTGCAACTAATGAAAAACTGTTTTTT; size: NA; V: TRBV7-8; J: TRBJ1-4; D: NA
CDR3: CASSFDRGVNQPQHF; DNA: TGTGCCAGCAGTTTCGACAGGGGCGTAAATCAGCCCCAGCATTTT; size: NA; V: TRBV12-3/TRBV12-4; J: TRBJ1-5; D: TRBD1
CDR3: CASSPGARRGTDTQYF; DNA: TGTGCCAGCAGCCCGGGGGCGCGGAGAGGCACAGATACGCAGTATTTT; size: NA; V: TRBV7-2; J: TRBJ2-3; D: NA
CDR3: CASSIDYEQFF; DNA: TGTGCCAGCAGTATTGATTATGAGCAGTTCTTC; size: NA; V: TRBV2; J: TRBJ2-1; D: NA
CDR3: CASSQLASDTQYF; DNA: TGTGCCAGCAGCCAGTTAGCGTCAGATACGCAGTATTTT; size: NA; V: TRBV3-1; J: TRBJ2-3; D: NA
CDR3: CSATTDITGETQYF; DNA: TGCAGTGCTACCACCGACATAACGGGAGAGACCCAGTACTTC; size: NA; V: TRBV20-1; J: TRBJ2-5; D: NA
CDR3: CASSEGAGMGTDTQYF; DNA: TGTGCCAGCAGCGAAGGGGCGGGGATGGGCACAGATACGCAGTATTTT; size: NA; V: TRBV25-1; J: TRBJ2-3; D: NA
CDR3: CASSLAQGGSGYTF; DNA: TGTGCCAGCAGCTTAGCACAGGGAGGGAGTGGCTACACCTTC; size: NA; V: TRBV7-9; J: TRBJ1-2; D: NA
CDR3: CSALTTMDYEQYF; DNA: TGCAGTGCCTTGACTACGATGGATTACGAGCAGTACTTC; size: NA; V: TRBV20-1; J: TRBJ2-7; D: NA
CDR3: CASGPGDARNYGYTF; DNA: TGTGCCAGCGGGCCGGGGGACGCACGTAACTATGGCTACACCTTC; size: few; V: TRBV12-3/TRBV12-4; J: TRBJ1-2; D: NA
CDR3: CAIRGTANPYGYTF; DNA: TGTGCCATCAGGGGGACAGCCAACCCATATGGCTACACCTTC; size: NA; V: TRBV10-3; J: TRBJ1-2; D: TRBD1